Detailed here is one T cell receptor beta chain. Its specificity is unknown. The sample belongs to a study of graft-versus-host responses after intestinal transplantation. The protocol was immunoSEQ multiplex PCR, while the TCRdb copy is restricted to in-frame clones and leaves out a portion. The sample consists of some 70,000 clones, roughly 87% of them appearing once. The sequence came from a human donor who was the organ donor for an intestinal transplant. This specimen consisted of unstimulated CD8+ T cells sorted from spleen or lymph node cells, obtained before transplant.

CDR3 amino acids: CASSFGAVEQFF. The CDR3 nucleotides read TGTGCCAGCAGTTTTGGGGCCGTTGAGCAGTTCTTC. This chain links TRBV28 with TRBJ2-1; perhaps TRBD1 as D (5 bases). The V end was cut by 3 bases, the J end by 9 bases, with 9 bases between. Looked up from germline, CDR1 is MDHEN and CDR2 is SYDVKM. CDR3 length equals 12 residues. The complete variable domain, with remaining parts taken from reference TRBV28 and TRBJ2-1, reads DVKVTQSSRYLVKRTGEKVFLECVQDMDHENMFWYRQDPGLGLRLIYFSYDVKMKEKGDIPEGYSVSREKKERFSLILESASTNQTSMYLCASSFGAVEQFFGPGTRLTVL.